These 3 T cell receptor beta chains originate from one sample sequenced in a study of blood T cell repertoires in COVID-19. The table came from immunoSEQ multiplex PCR; TCRdb's copy has only in-frame clones and leaves some out. The table shows over 140,000 clones, with roughly 81% occurring only once. Sequencing was performed on peripheral blood. Source of these receptors: a woman in her forties or fifties with active or convalescent COVID-19.

This clone was detected only a few times. The CDR3 DNA is TGTGCCAGCAGCACCTCCCGGGACACTGAAGCTTTCTTT. This codes for CASSTSRDTEAFF. This chain uses TRBV6-4 with TRBJ1-1, with no clear D. The length of the CDR3 is 13 residues. With 6 bases removed from V and 3 bases from J, the gap between germline ends came to 11 bases. The germline gives CDR1 MRHNA, CDR2 SNTAGT.

This clone was detected once. The J gene is TRBJ1-1, the V gene TRBV9; unclear D gene. Germline V lookup: CDR1 SGDLS, CDR2 YYNGEE. Trimming shortened V by 4 bases and J by 0 bases, and 13 bases separated the two germline ends. The CDR3 is 15 amino acids. The CDR3 sequence: CASSRAGDLNTEAFF. The CDR3 bases are TGTGCCAGCAGCCGGGCGGGCGATTTGAACACTGAAGCTTTCTTT.

The V gene is TRBV27, the J gene TRBJ1-2, with 8 bases aligning to TRBD1. With V trimmed by 1 base and J by 5 bases, 6 bases remained unmatched. CDR3 size: 15 residues. Germline-derived CDR1 and CDR2 are MNHEY and SMNVEV (reference sequence). CDR3 DNA sequence: TGTGCCAGCAGTTTATGGGCAGGGGGCCTTTATGGCTACACCTTC. It specifies CASSLWAGGLYGYTF.